The clone carrying this T cell receptor beta chain is medium-sized (0.01 to 0.1%) in the sample. Its antigen is as yet unknown. The V end lost 5 bases, the J end lost 2 bases, and 2 bases lay between the germline ends. Germline CDR1 and CDR2: SGHVS and FQNEAQ. The length of the CDR3 is 11 residues. Indicated treatment: approximately 11-day PBMC culture with coronavirus spike peptide pools or control peptides (ViraFEST assay). The sample comes from a study of vaccination and CD4 T cells after COVID-19. On the study more broadly: Cells received overlapping spike peptides from SARS-CoV-2, HCoV-NL63, HCoV-OC43 and HCoV-229E as stimulation.

Sequenced with the Oncomine TCR Beta short-read assay was DNA taken from cultured CD4+ T cells. Each CDR3 protein gets one entry after TCRdb re-called the PCR reads with MiXCR. The data hold about 3,900 distinct CDR3 sequences, with 15% to 20% observed a single time. The sample taken for sequencing was CD4+ T cells from blood, cultured in vitro. V usage is TRBV7-8 and J usage is TRBJ2-3, with no clear D. This receptor was obtained from a human donor who had recovered from COVID-19. The CDR3 sequence is CASSLTDTQYF. Here the CDR3 DNA reads TGTGCCAGCAGCCTCACAGATACGCAGTATTTT.